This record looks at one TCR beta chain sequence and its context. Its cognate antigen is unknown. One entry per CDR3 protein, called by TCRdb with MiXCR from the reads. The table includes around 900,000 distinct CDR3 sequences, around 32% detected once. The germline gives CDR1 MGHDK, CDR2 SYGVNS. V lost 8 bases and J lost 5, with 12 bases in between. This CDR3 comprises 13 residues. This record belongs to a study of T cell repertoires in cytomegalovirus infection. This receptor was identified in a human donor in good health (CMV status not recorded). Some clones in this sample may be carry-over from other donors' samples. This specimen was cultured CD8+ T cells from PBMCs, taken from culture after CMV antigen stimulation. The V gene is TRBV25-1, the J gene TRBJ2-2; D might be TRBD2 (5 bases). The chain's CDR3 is CASQTNNTGELFF. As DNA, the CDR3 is TGTGCCAGCCAGACTAACAATACCGGGGAGCTGTTTTTT.